The rows below give T cell receptor beta chains drawn from one sample of a study of blood T cell repertoires in COVID-19. Using immunoSEQ multiplex PCR, the repertoire was profiled, and TCRdb retains in-frame clones only, with some absent. This table holds around 86,000 clones, 83% found once. Sequencing was done on a sample of peripheral blood. These receptors all come from a woman of 80 years or more with acute or convalescent COVID-19. Both conserved end residues are part of each CDR3. Fields, in order: V gene, D gene, J gene, clone size, CDR3 protein, CDR3 DNA. A D gene is named only where the DNA matches it firmly. Some rows mark clone size as missing; the rest say once, few, many or name a class of expanded clone.

v_call: TRBV2
d_call: TRBD1
j_call: TRBJ1-2
clone_size: NA
cdr3_aa: CASSVEDRAVGYTF
cdr3_nt: TGTGCCAGCAGTGTAGAGGACAGGGCGGTTGGCTACACCTTC

v_call: TRBV3-1/TRBV3-2
d_call: NA
j_call: TRBJ1-5
clone_size: NA
cdr3_aa: CASSQVRQPQHF
cdr3_nt: TGTGCCAGCAGCCAAGTTAGACAGCCCCAGCATTTT

v_call: TRBV19
d_call: TRBD1
j_call: TRBJ2-5
clone_size: NA
cdr3_aa: CASSIGTAETQYF
cdr3_nt: TGTGCCAGTAGTATCGGGACAGCCGAGACCCAGTACTTC

v_call: TRBV28
d_call: NA
j_call: TRBJ1-2
clone_size: few
cdr3_aa: CASSLATVLQAYGYTF
cdr3_nt: TGTGCCAGCAGTTTAGCTACAGTATTACAGGCCTATGGCTACACCTTC

v_call: TRBV7-2
d_call: TRBD2
j_call: TRBJ2-7
clone_size: NA
cdr3_aa: CASSPQSGGSYEQYF
cdr3_nt: TGTGCCAGCAGCCCTCAGTCGGGGGGTTCCTACGAGCAGTACTTC

v_call: TRBV4-3
d_call: TRBD2
j_call: TRBJ2-7
clone_size: NA
cdr3_aa: CASSQKLAGSYEQYF
cdr3_nt: TGCGCCAGCAGCCAAAAACTAGCGGGCTCCTACGAGCAGTACTTC

v_call: TRBV7-9
d_call: TRBD1
j_call: TRBJ1-1
clone_size: NA
cdr3_aa: CASSQGQGEAFF
cdr3_nt: TGTGCCAGCAGCCAAGGACAGGGGGAGGCTTTCTTT

v_call: TRBV5-1
d_call: TRBD2
j_call: TRBJ2-3
clone_size: NA
cdr3_aa: CASSFSSGRISTDTQYF
cdr3_nt: TGCGCCAGCAGCTTCTCTAGCGGGCGAATTAGCACAGATACGCAGTATTTT

v_call: TRBV5-1
d_call: NA
j_call: TRBJ1-4
clone_size: NA
cdr3_aa: CASSLGRTTTNEKLFF
cdr3_nt: TGCGCCAGCAGCTTAGGACGGACAACAACTAATGAAAAACTGTTTTTT

v_call: TRBV3-1/TRBV3-2
d_call: TRBD1
j_call: TRBJ1-1
clone_size: NA
cdr3_aa: CASSQTDREAFF
cdr3_nt: TGTGCCAGCAGCCAAACGGACAGGGAAGCTTTCTTT

v_call: TRBV5-5
d_call: TRBD1
j_call: TRBJ2-2
clone_size: NA
cdr3_aa: CASIHNRGNTGELFF
cdr3_nt: TGTGCCAGCATCCATAACAGGGGAAACACCGGGGAGCTGTTTTTT

v_call: TRBV24-1
d_call: NA
j_call: TRBJ2-3
clone_size: NA
cdr3_aa: CATSEESGDTDTQYF
cdr3_nt: TGTGCCACCAGTGAGGAATCAGGGGACACAGATACGCAGTATTTT

v_call: TRBV10-3
d_call: TRBD1
j_call: TRBJ1-2
clone_size: NA
cdr3_aa: CAISGQGYGYTF
cdr3_nt: TGTGCCATTTCCGGACAGGGCTATGGCTACACCTTC

v_call: TRBV21-1
d_call: NA
j_call: TRBJ2-6
clone_size: NA
cdr3_aa: CASSADRGFGANVLTF
cdr3_nt: TGTGCCAGCAGCGCGGACAGGGGGTTTGGGGCCAACGTCCTGACTTTC

v_call: TRBV20-1
d_call: NA
j_call: TRBJ1-3
clone_size: NA
cdr3_aa: CSASYTGAGEAGNTIYF
cdr3_nt: TGCAGTGCCAGTTATACGGGGGCGGGAGAGGCTGGAAACACCATATATTTT

v_call: TRBV5-1
d_call: TRBD1
j_call: TRBJ2-3
clone_size: NA
cdr3_aa: CASSPGTGTDTQYF
cdr3_nt: TGCGCCAGCAGCCCCGGGACAGGGACAGATACGCAGTATTTT

v_call: TRBV6-1
d_call: TRBD1
j_call: TRBJ2-1
clone_size: few
cdr3_aa: CASSESGGRNEQFF
cdr3_nt: TGTGCCAGCAGTGAATCAGGGGGCCGCAATGAGCAGTTCTTC

v_call: TRBV3-1/TRBV3-2
d_call: TRBD1
j_call: TRBJ2-7
clone_size: NA
cdr3_aa: CASSAGGRGLREQYF
cdr3_nt: TGTGCCAGCAGCGCAGGGGGCAGGGGGCTAAGGGAGCAGTACTTC

v_call: TRBV19
d_call: NA
j_call: TRBJ1-5
clone_size: NA
cdr3_aa: CASSIDHRLNNQPQHF
cdr3_nt: TGTGCCAGTAGTATAGACCACAGACTAAACAATCAGCCCCAGCATTTT

v_call: TRBV19
d_call: TRBD2
j_call: TRBJ2-1
clone_size: NA
cdr3_aa: CASSFGLAGYNEQFF
cdr3_nt: TGTGCCAGTAGTTTTGGACTAGCGGGCTACAATGAGCAGTTCTTC

v_call: TRBV7-2
d_call: NA
j_call: TRBJ2-5
clone_size: NA
cdr3_aa: CASTPSGGETQYF
cdr3_nt: TGTGCCAGCACCCCCTCCGGGGGAGAGACCCAGTACTTC

v_call: TRBV4-2
d_call: TRBD2
j_call: TRBJ2-4
clone_size: NA
cdr3_aa: CASSRGLAGDIKNIQYF
cdr3_nt: TGTGCCAGCAGCCGAGGGTTAGCGGGAGATATCAAAAACATTCAGTACTTC